This T cell receptor beta chain was captured in a study of T cell changes during pregnancy in multiple sclerosis. Deletions cut 4 bases from V and 4 bases from J, with 14 bases between. The CDR3 runs 14 residues. CDR1 and CDR2 (germline): SGHRS, YFSETQ. Clones were read by immunoSEQ multiplex PCR, and TCRdb kept only the in-frame ones, dropping some. The table lists roughly 99,000 clones, 85% to 95% of them singletons, with 0.78% in the top ten. This sequence was found in a female donor in good health, enrolled as a control in a pregnancy study. Source: peripheral blood, taken in the third trimester of pregnancy. This chain connects TRBV5-1 to TRBJ2-5; possibly TRBD2 for D (7 bases). The CDR3 nucleotides are TGCGCCAGCAGCCTGGGGGGGCAGGGAGAGACCCAGTACTTC. Translating gives CASSLGGQGETQYF.